This record concerns one T cell receptor (beta chain) sequence. Sequencing was performed with immunoSEQ multiplex PCR; in TCRdb, only in-frame clones are kept and a portion is missing. The data hold over 45,000 clones, with about nine tenths observed a single time. The sample is drawn from a study of blood T cell repertoires in COVID-19. Across the whole study: Sources were T cells, B-cell-depleted T cells, or PBMCs; the material itself was cDNA or gDNA.

CDR3 length: 19 residues. V lost 2 bases and J lost 7, with 24 bases in between. From germline, CDR1 is KGHSH and CDR2 LQKENI. The gene calls are TRBV18 and TRBJ1-6, with TRBD1 as a possible D gene (5 bases). Sequenced sample: peripheral blood. This TCR derives from a human donor in a cohort sampled during active COVID-19. CDR3 sequence reads: CASSPVGGSVLINNSPLHF. The CDR3 DNA reads as TGTGCCAGCTCACCAGTCGGGGGGTCCGTCCTAATTAACAATTCACCCCTCCACTTT.